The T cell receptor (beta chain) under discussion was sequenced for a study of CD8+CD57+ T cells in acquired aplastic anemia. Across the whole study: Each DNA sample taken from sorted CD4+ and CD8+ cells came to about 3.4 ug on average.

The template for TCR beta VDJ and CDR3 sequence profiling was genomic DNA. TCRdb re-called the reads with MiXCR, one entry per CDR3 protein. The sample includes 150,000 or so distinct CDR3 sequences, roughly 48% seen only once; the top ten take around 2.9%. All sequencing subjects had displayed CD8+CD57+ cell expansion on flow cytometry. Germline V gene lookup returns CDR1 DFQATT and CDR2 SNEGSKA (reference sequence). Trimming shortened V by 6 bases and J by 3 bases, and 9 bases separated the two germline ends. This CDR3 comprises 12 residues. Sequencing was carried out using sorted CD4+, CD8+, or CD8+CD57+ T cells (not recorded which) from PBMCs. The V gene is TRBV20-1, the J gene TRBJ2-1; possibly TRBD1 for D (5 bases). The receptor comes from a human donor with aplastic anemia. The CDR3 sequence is CSAGQGYNEQFF. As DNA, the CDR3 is TGCAGTGCAGGGCAGGGCTACAATGAGCAGTTCTTC.